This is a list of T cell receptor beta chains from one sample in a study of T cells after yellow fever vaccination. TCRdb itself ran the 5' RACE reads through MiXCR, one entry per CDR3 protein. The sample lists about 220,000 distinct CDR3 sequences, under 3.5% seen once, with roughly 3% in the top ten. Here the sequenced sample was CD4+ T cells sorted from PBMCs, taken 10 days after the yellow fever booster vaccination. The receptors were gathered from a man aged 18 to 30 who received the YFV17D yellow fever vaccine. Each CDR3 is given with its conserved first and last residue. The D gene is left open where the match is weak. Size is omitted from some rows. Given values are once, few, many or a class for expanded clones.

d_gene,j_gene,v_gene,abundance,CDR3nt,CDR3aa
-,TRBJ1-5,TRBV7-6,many,TGTGCCAGCAGCTTCGAGATGGGAGCCCAGCCCCAGCATTTT,CASSFEMGAQPQHF
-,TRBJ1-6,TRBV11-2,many,TGTGCCAGCAGCCTCCGGAGCTCCTATAATTCACCCCTCCACTTT,CASSLRSSYNSPLHF
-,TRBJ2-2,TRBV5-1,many,TGCGCCAGCAGCTTGGACTCCGGGGAGCTGTTTTTT,CASSLDSGELFF
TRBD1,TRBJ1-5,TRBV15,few,TGTGCCACCAGCACTATTCACAGGGGGCGCAGTCAGCCCCAGCATTTT,CATSTIHRGRSQPQHF
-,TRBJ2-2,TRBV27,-,TGTGCCAGCAGTTTACGACCGGAAGGGACCGGGGAGCTGTTTTTT,CASSLRPEGTGELFF
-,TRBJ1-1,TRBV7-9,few,TGTGCCAGCAGCCGGTTATCGGGAGGGCGCAACACTGAAGCTTTCTTT,CASSRLSGGRNTEAFF
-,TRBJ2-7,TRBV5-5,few,TGTGCCAGCAGCTTGGAGGACCGCTACTACTCCTACGAGCAGTACTTC,CASSLEDRYYSYEQYF
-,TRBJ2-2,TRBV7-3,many,TGTGCCAGCAGCCCACAAGCCGGGGAGCTGTTTTTT,CASSPQAGELFF
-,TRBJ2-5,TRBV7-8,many,TGTGCCAGCAGCTTTTGGGGCCAGGGAGTAGAAAAAGAGACCCAGTACTTC,CASSFWGQGVEKETQYF
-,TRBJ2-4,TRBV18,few,TGTGCCAGCTCACCACGGGACAAAAACATTCAGTACTTC,CASSPRDKNIQYF
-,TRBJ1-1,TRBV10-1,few,TGCGCCAGCAGTGCGGGGACTGAAGCTTTCTTT,CASSAGTEAFF
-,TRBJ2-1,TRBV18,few,TGTGCCAGCTCACACCGGGACGGAGTTATTCCGGGCAATGAGCAGTTCTTC,CASSHRDGVIPGNEQFF
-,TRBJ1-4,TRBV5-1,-,TGCGCCAGCAGACTCGGACGGTCACTTAATGAAAAACTGTTTTTT,CASRLGRSLNEKLFF
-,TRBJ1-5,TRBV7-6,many,TGTGCCAGCAGCCTAGAACCCGCAGGGAACAATCAGCCCCAGCATTTT,CASSLEPAGNNQPQHF
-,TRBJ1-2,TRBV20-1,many,TGCAGTGCTAGTCGCCCGGATCAGGCCACTAACTATGGCTACACCTTC,CSASRPDQATNYGYTF
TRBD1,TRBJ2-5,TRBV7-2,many,TGTGCCAGCAGCTTAGGGGACAGGGCGTCGGAGACCCAGTACTTC,CASSLGDRASETQYF
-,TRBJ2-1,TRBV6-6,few,TGTGCCAGCAGTTACAAGGTCCATGAGCAGTTCTTC,CASSYKVHEQFF
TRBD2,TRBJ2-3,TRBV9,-,TGTGCCAGCAGCGTAGGCCTAGCGGGACACACAGATACGCAGTATTTT,CASSVGLAGHTDTQYF
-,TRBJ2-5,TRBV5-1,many,TGCGCCAGCAGCTTGGGACTAGGAGAGACCCAGTACTTC,CASSLGLGETQYF
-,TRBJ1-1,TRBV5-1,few,TGCGCCAGCAGCTTCGGGGGCTGGGACACTGAAGCTTTCTTT,CASSFGGWDTEAFF
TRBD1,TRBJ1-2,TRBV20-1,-,TGCAGTGCTAGAGATGTGGACAGGGGGAACCGGCGTGGCTACACCTTC,CSARDVDRGNRRGYTF
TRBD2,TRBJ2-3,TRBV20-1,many,TGCAGTGCCGGGCGCCTAGGGACTAGCGGGGCTTCCCGCACAGATACGCAGTATTTT,CSAGRLGTSGASRTDTQYF
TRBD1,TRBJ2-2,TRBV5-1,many,TGCGCCAGCAGTTTGTACACAGGGACAGTGGGGGAGCTGTTTTTT,CASSLYTGTVGELFF
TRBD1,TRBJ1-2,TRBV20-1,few,TGCAGTGCTAGAGATCGAACCCTAGACAGGGGGAGGGGATATGGCTACACCTTC,CSARDRTLDRGRGYGYTF
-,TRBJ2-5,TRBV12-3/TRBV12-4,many,TGTGCCAGCAGTCGCGGCCGACGGGAGACCCAGTACTTC,CASSRGRRETQYF
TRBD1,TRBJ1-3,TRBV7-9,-,TGTGCCAGCAGCTTCACAGGACAGGGGTCTGGAAACACCATATATTTT,CASSFTGQGSGNTIYF
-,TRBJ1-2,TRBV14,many,TGTGCCAGCAGCCAAGATAGTACAGTGAAGGACTATGGCTACACCTTC,CASSQDSTVKDYGYTF
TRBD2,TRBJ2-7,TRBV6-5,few,TGTGCCAGCAGCCCCGGGACTAGCGGGTTGAAAGAGCAGTACTTC,CASSPGTSGLKEQYF
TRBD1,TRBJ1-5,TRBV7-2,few,TGTGCCAGCACCCTCCAGGGGGATCAGCCCCAGCATTTT,CASTLQGDQPQHF
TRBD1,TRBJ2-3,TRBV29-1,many,TGCAGCGGGTCGGGACAGGGTGGTTCGGATACGCAGTATTTT,CSGSGQGGSDTQYF
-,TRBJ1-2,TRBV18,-,TGTGCCAGCTCGCCAAACGCCCTCATGGAGAGGGATGGCTACACCTTC,CASSPNALMERDGYTF